Sequencing of this T cell receptor (beta chain) was carried out in a study of glioma-infiltrating T cells after dendritic cell vaccination. Overall study context: Treatment, given 2003 to 2012, was autologous tumor lysate-pulsed dendritic cell vaccination. At biweekly intervals, patients got three intradermal dendritic cell vaccine injections.

The PCR used 60 V beta and 13 J beta primers. Produced via immunoSEQ multiplex PCR; TCRdb's table is partial and in-frame only. Altogether 72,000 or so clones are present, over 75% being singletons, with the ten largest covering around 2.1%. General study results and limits: No direct clonality-survival link was found; a diverse polyclonal response may matter.

Trimming at V came to 3 bases and at J to 2 bases, leaving 5 bases not matched to a gene. Germline V lookup: CDR1 SGHRS, CDR2 YFSETQ. The CDR3 spans 17 residues. Time point in this sample: after dendritic cell vaccination, including at tumor progression/relapse. Regarding this clone: Its matching antigen is unknown.

This receptor was taken from a human donor with glioblastoma. This chain joins TRBV5-1 and TRBJ2-3, with 14 positions matching TRBD2. The sample here was blood, taken after dendritic cell vaccination. CDR3: CASSWGLAGDVTDTQYF. CDR3 bases: TGCGCCAGCAGCTGGGGACTAGCGGGAGATGTCACAGATACGCAGTATTTT.